One and the same sample provided the 5 T cell receptor beta chains below, sequenced in a study of neurological immune-mediated disorders. TCRdb analysed the 5' RACE reads with MiXCR anew, one entry per CDR3 protein. This table has roughly 30,000 distinct CDR3 sequences, approximately 5.2% appearing once. Sequenced input: CD4+ T cells from blood. These receptors were taken from a woman aged 50 to 60 in good health.

There are many counts of this clonotype. The V gene is TRBV28, the J gene TRBJ2-7, with 7 bases fitting TRBD2. This CDR3 is 14 amino acids long. The germline V gene has CDR1 MDHEN and CDR2 SYDVKM. With 3 bases clipped from V and 6 bases from J, the junction kept 8 bases outside the gene matches. As DNA, the CDR3 is TGTGCCAGCAGTTTGGGGGGGGTCACTCGCGAGCAGTACTTC. Translated: CASSLGGVTREQYF. Using reference TRBV28 and TRBJ2-7 for the parts outside the CDR3, the full variable domain is DVKVTQSSRYLVKRTGEKVFLECVQDMDHENMFWYRQDPGLGLRLIYFSYDVKMKEKGDIPEGYSVSREKKERFSLILESASTNQTSMYLCASSLGGVTREQYFGPGTRLTVT.

This clonotype has a count of ten or more. The chain couples TRBV6-1 to TRBJ1-1; TRBD1 matches 7 bases. Germline-derived CDR1 and CDR2 are MNHNS and SASEGT. The CDR3 length is 13 residues. Germline trimming cut 5 bases from V and 5 bases from J; bases unmatched to any gene: 5. CDR3 bases: TGTGCCAGCAGTATGAGGGGGCGGACTGAAGCTTTCTTT. Translated: CASSMRGRTEAFF.

This clonotype is medium-sized (0.01 to 0.1%). The chain combines TRBV9 with TRBJ2-2; 10 positions match TRBD2. Germline values: CDR1 SGDLS, CDR2 YYNGEE. V was pared by 0 bases and J by 4 bases, with 0 bases of the junction left unmatched. The CDR3 consists of 15 residues. The CDR3 spells CASSVVAGGTGELFF. Written as DNA, the CDR3 is TGTGCCAGCAGCGTAGTAGCGGGGGGCACCGGGGAGCTGTTTTTT.

This clonotype showed up many times. This rearrangement joins TRBV14 to TRBJ1-1; TRBD1 is a possible D gene (5 bases). The germline V and J ends were trimmed by 7 bases and 1 base, with 16 bases remaining between them. Germline values: CDR1 SGHDN, CDR2 FVKESK. The CDR3 extends over 15 amino acids. CDR3 in amino acids: CASTRGAPRNTEAFF. DNA of the CDR3: TGTGCCAGCACGCGAGGGGCACCACGGAACACTGAAGCTTTCTTT.

The table lists this clonotype with many counts. This chain connects TRBV20-1 to TRBJ2-1; 11 positions agree with TRBD1. After removal of 5 bases from V and 3 bases from J, the junction contained 9 bases not matched to a gene. In germline, CDR1 is DFQATT, CDR2 SNEGSKA (reference sequence). The CDR3 contains 16 residues. CDR3 sequence: CSAPGGTGGFYNEQFF. The CDR3 DNA reads as TGCAGTGCTCCCGGGGGGACAGGGGGATTCTACAATGAGCAGTTCTTC.